These T cell receptor beta chains were read from a single sample in a study of blood T cell repertoires in COVID-19. The method was immunoSEQ multiplex PCR; TCRdb's version includes in-frame clones alone and lacks a portion of them. The table has under 250,000 clones, approximately 80% seen once; the top ten hold less than 3.5%. Material: peripheral blood. All receptors come from a woman aged 18-29 years with acute or convalescent COVID-19. Each CDR3 is given with its conserved first and last residue. D genes are given only for firm matches. Rows may omit the clone size; those that give it use once, few, many or a size class.

clone_size,v_call,j_call,d_call,cdr3_aa,cdr3_nt
few,TRBV7-2,TRBJ2-5,-,CASSPGRATRETQYF,TGTGCCAGCAGCCCTGGCAGGGCCACACGGGAGACCCAGTACTTC
-,TRBV7-2,TRBJ2-5,-,CASSLWAGLQETQYF,TGTGCCAGCAGCTTATGGGCAGGTCTGCAAGAGACCCAGTACTTC
-,TRBV12-5,TRBJ1-1,TRBD1,CASGFLTGDGSTEAFF,TGTGCTAGTGGTTTTTTGACAGGGGATGGGAGCACTGAAGCTTTCTTT
-,TRBV3-1/TRBV3-2,TRBJ2-7,-,CASSPRRQGWSEQYF,TGTGCCAGCAGCCCCCGGAGGCAGGGGTGGTCCGAGCAGTACTTC
-,TRBV28,TRBJ2-5,-,CASSLLQGRETQYF,TGTGCCAGCAGTTTATTACAGGGGAGGGAGACCCAGTACTTC
-,TRBV6-6,TRBJ2-7,TRBD2,CASMTSGRLDEQYF,TGTGCCAGCATGACTAGCGGGAGGCTGGACGAGCAGTACTTC
-,TRBV5-1,TRBJ2-7,-,CASSLEVGEQYF,TGCGCCAGCAGCTTGGAAGTCGGGGAGCAGTACTTC
-,TRBV4-3,TRBJ2-2,-,CASSQGAVNTGELFF,TGCGCCAGCAGCCAAGGGGCAGTGAACACCGGGGAGCTGTTTTTT
-,TRBV6-5,TRBJ2-1,-,CASSYSSPGYNEQFF,TGTGCCAGCAGTTACTCGAGTCCAGGGTACAATGAGCAGTTCTTC
many,TRBV11-3,TRBJ2-1,-,CASSLQGGNYNEQFF,TGTGCCAGCAGCTTGCAGGGCGGGAACTACAATGAGCAGTTCTTC
-,TRBV10-3,TRBJ1-2,TRBD1,CAISVGWTGGYGYTF,TGTGCCATCAGCGTGGGGTGGACAGGAGGATATGGCTACACCTTC
-,TRBV3-1/TRBV3-2,TRBJ1-2,-,CASSQAGDYGYTF,TGTGCCAGCAGCCAAGCGGGGGACTATGGCTACACCTTC
-,TRBV3-1/TRBV3-2,TRBJ2-6,-,CASSPGRHSGANVLTF,TGTGCCAGCAGCCCTGGGAGGCACTCTGGGGCCAACGTCCTGACTTTC
-,TRBV27,TRBJ1-1,-,CASSQGQLMNTEAFF,TGTGCCAGCAGCCAGGGGCAGCTCATGAACACTGAAGCTTTCTTT